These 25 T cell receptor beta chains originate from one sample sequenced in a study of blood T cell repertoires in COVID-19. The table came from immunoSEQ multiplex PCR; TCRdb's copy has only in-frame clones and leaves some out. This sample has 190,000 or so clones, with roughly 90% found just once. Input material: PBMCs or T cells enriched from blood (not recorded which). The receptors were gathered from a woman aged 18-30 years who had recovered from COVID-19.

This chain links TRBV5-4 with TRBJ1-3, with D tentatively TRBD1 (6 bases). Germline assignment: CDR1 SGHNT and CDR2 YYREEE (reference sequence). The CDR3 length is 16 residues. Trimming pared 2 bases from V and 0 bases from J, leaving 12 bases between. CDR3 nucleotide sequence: TGTGCCAGCAGCTTTAGTCTGGACAGCTCTGGAAACACCATATATTTT. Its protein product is CASSFSLDSSGNTIYF.

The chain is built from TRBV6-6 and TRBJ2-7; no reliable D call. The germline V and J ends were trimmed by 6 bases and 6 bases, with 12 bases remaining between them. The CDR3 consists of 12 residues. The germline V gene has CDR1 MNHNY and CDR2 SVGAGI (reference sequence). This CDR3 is CASSPYGAEQYF. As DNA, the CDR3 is TGTGCCAGCAGCCCTTATGGAGCCGAGCAGTACTTC.

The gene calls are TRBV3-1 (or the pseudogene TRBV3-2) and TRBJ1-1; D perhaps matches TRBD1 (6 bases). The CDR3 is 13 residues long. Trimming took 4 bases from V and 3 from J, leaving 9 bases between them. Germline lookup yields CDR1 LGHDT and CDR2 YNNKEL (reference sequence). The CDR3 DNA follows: TGTGCCAGCAGCCTGACAGGATACACTGAAGCTTTCTTT. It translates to CASSLTGYTEAFF.

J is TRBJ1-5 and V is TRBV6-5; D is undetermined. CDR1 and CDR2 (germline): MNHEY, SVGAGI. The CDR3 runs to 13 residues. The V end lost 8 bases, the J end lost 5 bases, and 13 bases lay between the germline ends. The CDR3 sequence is CASRRGEDQPQHF. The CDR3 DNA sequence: TGTGCCAGCCGCCGGGGAGAAGATCAGCCCCAGCATTTT.

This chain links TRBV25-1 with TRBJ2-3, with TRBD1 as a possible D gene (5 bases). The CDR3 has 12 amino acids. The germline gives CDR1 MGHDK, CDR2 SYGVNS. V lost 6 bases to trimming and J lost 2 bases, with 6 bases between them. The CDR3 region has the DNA TGTGCCAGCAGGGGGCACACAGATACGCAGTATTTT. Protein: CASRGHTDTQYF.

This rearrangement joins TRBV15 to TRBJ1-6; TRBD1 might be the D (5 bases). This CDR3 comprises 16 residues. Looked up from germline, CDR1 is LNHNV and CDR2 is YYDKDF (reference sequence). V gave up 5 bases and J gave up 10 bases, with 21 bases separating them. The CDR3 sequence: CATSGGGMGIGSPLHF. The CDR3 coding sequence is TGTGCCACCAGCGGGGGGGGGATGGGGATCGGATCACCCCTCCACTTT.

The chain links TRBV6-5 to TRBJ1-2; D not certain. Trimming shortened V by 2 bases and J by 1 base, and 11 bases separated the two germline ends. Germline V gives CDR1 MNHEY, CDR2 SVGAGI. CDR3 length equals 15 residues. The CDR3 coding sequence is TGTGCCAGCAGTTACGGAGAGGGAGGTAACTATGGCTACACCTTC. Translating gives CASSYGEGGNYGYTF.

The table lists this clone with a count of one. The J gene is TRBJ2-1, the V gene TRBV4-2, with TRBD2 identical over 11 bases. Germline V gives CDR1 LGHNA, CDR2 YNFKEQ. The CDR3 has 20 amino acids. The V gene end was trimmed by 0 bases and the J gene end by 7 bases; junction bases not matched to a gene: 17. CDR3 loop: CASSQEWGGLATSGRNEQFF. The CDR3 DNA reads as TGTGCCAGCAGCCAAGAGTGGGGGGGGTTAGCTACTAGCGGGAGAAATGAGCAGTTCTTC.

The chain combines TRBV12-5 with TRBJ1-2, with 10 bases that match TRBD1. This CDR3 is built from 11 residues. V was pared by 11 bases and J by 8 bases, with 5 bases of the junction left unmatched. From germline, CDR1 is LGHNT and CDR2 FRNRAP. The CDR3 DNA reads TGTGCTCAGACAGGGGGCGAGGGCTACACCTTC. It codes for CAQTGGEGYTF.

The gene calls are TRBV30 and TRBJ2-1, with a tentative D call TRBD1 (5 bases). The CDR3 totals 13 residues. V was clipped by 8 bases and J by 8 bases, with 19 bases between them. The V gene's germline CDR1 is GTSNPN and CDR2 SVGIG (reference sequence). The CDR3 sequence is CAGDRGGRDEQFF. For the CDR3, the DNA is TGTGCCGGAGATAGGGGCGGTAGGGATGAGCAGTTCTTC.

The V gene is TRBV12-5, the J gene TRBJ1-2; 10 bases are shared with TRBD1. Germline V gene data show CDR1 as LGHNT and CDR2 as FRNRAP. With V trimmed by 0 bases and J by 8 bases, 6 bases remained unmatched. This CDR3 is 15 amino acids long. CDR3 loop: CASGLVRGTGDGYTF. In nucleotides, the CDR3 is TGTGCTAGTGGTTTGGTACGAGGGACAGGGGACGGCTACACCTTC.

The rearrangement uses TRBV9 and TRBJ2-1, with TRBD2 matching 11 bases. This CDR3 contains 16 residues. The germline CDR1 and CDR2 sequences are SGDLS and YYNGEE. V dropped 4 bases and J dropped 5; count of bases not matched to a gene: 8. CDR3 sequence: CASSLTIAGGNNEQFF. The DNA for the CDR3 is TGTGCCAGCAGCTTAACCATAGCGGGGGGGAACAATGAGCAGTTCTTC. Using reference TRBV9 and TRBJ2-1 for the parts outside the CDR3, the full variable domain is DSGVTQTPKHLITATGQRVTLRCSPRSGDLSVYWYQQSLDQGLQFLIQYYNGEERAKGNILERFSAQQFPDLHSELNLSSLELGDSALYFCASSLTIAGGNNEQFFGPGTRLTVL.

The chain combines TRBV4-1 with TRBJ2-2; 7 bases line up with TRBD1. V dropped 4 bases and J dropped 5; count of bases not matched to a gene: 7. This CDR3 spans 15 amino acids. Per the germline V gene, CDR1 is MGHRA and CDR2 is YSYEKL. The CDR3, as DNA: TGCGCCAGCAGCCTCGGACAGGATATGACCGGGGAGCTGTTTTTT. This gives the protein CASSLGQDMTGELFF.

The CDR3: CASSSRDRNTNYGYTF. The DNA for the CDR3 is TGTGCCAGCAGCTCCCGGGACAGAAATACTAACTATGGCTACACCTTC. This chain joins TRBV5-8 and TRBJ1-2; 7 bases agree with TRBD1. Germline V gene lookup returns CDR1 SGHTS and CDR2 YDEGEE. V was clipped by 3 bases and J by 0 bases; unmatched bases: 8. This CDR3 contains 16 residues.

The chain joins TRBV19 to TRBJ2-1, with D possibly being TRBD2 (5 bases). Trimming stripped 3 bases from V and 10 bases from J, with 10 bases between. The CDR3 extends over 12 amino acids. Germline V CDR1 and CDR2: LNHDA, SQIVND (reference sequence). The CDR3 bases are TGTGCCAGTAGTATTCTTCCGGGGGAGCAGTTCTTC. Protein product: CASSILPGEQFF.

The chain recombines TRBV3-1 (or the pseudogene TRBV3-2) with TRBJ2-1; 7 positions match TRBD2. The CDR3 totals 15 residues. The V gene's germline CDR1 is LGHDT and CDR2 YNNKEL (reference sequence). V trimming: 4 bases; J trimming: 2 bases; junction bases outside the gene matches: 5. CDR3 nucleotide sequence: TGTGCCAGCAGCCCACTAAGCGGGGCCTACAATGAGCAGTTCTTC. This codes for CASSPLSGAYNEQFF.

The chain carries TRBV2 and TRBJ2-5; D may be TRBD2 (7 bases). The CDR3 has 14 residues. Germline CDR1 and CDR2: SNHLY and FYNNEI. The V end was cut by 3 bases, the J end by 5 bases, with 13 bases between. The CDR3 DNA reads TGTGCCAGCAGTGATAGGGGGGGCAGCGAGACCCAGTACTTC. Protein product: CASSDRGGSETQYF.

The CDR3 nucleotides read TGTGCCAGCAGTGATTCCAGGGGTAGTGGAAACACCATATATTTT. Residues: CASSDSRGSGNTIYF. V gene TRBV2 combines with J gene TRBJ1-3; tentative D call: TRBD1 (6 bases). Looked up from germline, CDR1 is SNHLY and CDR2 is FYNNEI. The CDR3 totals 15 residues. Deletions cut 3 bases from V and 3 bases from J, with 12 bases between.

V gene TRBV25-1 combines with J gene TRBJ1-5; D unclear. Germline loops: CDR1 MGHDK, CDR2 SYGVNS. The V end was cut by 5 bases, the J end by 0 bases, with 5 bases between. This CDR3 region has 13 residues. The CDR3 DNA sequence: TGTGCCAGCAGTCGGGATAGCAATCAGCCCCAGCATTTT. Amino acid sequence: CASSRDSNQPQHF.

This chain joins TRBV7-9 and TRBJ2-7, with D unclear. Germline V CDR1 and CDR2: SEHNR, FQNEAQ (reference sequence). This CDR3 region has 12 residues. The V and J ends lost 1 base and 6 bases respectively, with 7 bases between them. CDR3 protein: CASSLGSSEQYF. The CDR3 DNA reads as TGTGCCAGCAGCTTAGGTAGCAGCGAGCAGTACTTC.

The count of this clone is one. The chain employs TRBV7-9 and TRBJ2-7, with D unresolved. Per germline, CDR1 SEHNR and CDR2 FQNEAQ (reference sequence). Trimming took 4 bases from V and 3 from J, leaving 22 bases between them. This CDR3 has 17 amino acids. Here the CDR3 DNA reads TGTGCCAGCAGCTCCGCCCTCCTACCCGGTACCGGCTACGAGCAGTACTTC. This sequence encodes CASSSALLPGTGYEQYF.

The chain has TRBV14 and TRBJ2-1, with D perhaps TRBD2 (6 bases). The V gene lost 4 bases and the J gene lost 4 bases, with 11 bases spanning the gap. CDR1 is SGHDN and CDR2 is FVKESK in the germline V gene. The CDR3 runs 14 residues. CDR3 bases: TGTGCCAGCAGCCGTGCTAGCGCATACAATGAGCAGTTCTTC. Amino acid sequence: CASSRASAYNEQFF.

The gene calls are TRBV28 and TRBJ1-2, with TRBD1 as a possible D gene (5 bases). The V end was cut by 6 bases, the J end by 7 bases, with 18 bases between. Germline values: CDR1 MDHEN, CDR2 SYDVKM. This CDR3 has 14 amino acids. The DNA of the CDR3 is TGTGCCAGCAGCTTCGACGTGGGAGGGGTTGGCTACACCTTC. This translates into CASSFDVGGVGYTF.

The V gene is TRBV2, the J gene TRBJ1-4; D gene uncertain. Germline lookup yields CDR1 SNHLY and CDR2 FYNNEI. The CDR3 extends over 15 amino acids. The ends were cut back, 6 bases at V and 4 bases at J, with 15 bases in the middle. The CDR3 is CASRGEHGNNEKLFF. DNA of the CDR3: TGTGCCAGCAGGGGAGAACACGGAAATAATGAAAAACTGTTTTTT.

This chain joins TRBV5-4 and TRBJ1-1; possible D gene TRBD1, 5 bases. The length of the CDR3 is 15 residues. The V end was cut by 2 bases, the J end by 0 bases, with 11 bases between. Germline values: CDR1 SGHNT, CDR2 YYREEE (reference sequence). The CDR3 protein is CASSLWGVMNTEAFF. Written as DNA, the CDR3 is TGTGCCAGCAGCTTATGGGGGGTCATGAACACTGAAGCTTTCTTT.